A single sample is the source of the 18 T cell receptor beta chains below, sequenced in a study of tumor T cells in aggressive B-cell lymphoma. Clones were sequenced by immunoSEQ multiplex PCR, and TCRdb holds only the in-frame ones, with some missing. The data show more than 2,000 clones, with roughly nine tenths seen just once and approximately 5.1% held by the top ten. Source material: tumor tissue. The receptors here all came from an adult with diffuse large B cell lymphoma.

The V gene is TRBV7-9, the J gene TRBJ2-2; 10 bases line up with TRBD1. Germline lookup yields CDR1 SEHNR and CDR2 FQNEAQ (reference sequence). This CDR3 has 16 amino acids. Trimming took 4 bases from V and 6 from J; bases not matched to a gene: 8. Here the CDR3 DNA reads TGTGCCAGCAGCTCCCCGGGACAGGGGATCTCCGGGGAGCTGTTTTTT. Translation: CASSSPGQGISGELFF.

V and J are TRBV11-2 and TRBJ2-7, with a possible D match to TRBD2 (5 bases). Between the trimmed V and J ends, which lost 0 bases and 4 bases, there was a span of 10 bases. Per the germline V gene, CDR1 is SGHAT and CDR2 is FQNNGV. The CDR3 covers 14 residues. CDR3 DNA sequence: TGTGCCAGCAGCTTAGACCCCCGGGGTTACGAGCAGTACTTC. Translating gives CASSLDPRGYEQYF.

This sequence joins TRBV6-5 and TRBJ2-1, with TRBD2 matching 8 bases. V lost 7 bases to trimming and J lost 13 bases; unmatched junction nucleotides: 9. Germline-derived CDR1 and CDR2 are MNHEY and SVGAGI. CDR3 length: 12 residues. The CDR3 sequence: CASKSGTSVQFF. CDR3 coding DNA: TGTGCCAGCAAATCCGGGACTAGTGTCCAGTTCTTC.

The CDR3 sequence: CASSLHLLADRETPQPQHF. The CDR3 coding sequence is TGTGCCAGCAGCCTTCACCTACTGGCTGACAGGGAGACGCCTCAGCCCCAGCATTTT. The chain combines TRBV7-9 with TRBJ1-5; 7 positions match TRBD1. The germline V gene encodes CDR1 SEHNR and CDR2 FQNEAQ (reference sequence). Germline trimming cut 5 bases from V and 6 bases from J; bases unmatched to any gene: 22. The CDR3 length is 19 residues.

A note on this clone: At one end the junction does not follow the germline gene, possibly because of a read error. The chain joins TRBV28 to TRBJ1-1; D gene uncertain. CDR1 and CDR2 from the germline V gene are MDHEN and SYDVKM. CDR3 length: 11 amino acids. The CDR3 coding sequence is TGTGCCAACAGTTTTCGAGGCCGGGCTTTCTTT. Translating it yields CANSFRGRAFF.

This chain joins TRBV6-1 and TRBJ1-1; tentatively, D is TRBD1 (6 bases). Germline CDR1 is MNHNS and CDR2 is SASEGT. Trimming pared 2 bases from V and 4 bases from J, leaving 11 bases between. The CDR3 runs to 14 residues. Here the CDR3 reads CASSELRGSTEAFF. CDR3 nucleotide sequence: TGTGCCAGCAGTGAACTCAGGGGAAGCACTGAAGCTTTCTTT.

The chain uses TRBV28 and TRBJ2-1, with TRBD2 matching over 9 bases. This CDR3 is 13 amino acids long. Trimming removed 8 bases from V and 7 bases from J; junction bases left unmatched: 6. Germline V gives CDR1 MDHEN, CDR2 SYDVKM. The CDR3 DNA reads TGTGCCAGCGTGGCGGGAGGGATTAATGAGCAGTTCTTC. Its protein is CASVAGGINEQFF.

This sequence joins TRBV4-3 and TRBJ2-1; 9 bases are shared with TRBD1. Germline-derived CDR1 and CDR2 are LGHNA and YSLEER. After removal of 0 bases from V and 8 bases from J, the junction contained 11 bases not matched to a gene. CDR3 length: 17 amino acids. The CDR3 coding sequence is TGCGCCAGCAGCCAAGACACACCGGGACAGGGTCAGGATGAGCAGTTCTTC. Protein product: CASSQDTPGQGQDEQFF.

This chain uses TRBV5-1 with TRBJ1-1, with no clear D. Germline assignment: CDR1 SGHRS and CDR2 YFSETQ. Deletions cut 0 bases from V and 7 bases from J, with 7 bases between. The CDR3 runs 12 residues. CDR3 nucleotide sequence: TGCGCCAGCAGCTTGGAAGGAGATGAAGCTTTCTTT. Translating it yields CASSLEGDEAFF.

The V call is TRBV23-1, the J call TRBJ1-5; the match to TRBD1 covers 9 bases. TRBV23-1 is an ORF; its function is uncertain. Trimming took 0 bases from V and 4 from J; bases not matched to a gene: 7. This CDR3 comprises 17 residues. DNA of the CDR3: TGCGCCAGCAGTCAATCCTCACCGGACAGGGGAAATCAGCCCCAGCATTTT. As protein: CASSQSSPDRGNQPQHF.

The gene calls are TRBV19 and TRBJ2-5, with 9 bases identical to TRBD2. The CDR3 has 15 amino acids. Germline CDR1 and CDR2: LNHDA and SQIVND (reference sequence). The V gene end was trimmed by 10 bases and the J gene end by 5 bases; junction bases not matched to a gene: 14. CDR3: CATGDRFTSGETQYF. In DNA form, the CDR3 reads TGTGCCACCGGGGACAGATTTACTAGCGGGGAGACCCAGTACTTC.

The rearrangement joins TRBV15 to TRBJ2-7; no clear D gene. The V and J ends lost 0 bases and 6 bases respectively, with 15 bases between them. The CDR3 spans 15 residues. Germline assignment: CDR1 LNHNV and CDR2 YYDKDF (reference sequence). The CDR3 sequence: CATSRDNQRSGEQYF. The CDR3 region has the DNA TGTGCCACCAGCAGAGATAATCAGCGTTCGGGCGAGCAGTACTTC.

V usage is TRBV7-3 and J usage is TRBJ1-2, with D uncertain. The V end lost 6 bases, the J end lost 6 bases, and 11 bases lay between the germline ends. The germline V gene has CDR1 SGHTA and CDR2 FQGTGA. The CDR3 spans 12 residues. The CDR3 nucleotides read TGTGCCAGCAGACCCATCAGTGATGGCTACACCTTC. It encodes CASRPISDGYTF.

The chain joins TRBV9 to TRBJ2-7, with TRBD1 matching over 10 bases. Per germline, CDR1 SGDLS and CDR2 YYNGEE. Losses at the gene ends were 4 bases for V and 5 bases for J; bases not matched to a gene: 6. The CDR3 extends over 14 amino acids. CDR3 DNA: TGTGCCAGCAGCTCGAGACAGGGGGCGAACGAGCAGTACTTC. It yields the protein CASSSRQGANEQYF.

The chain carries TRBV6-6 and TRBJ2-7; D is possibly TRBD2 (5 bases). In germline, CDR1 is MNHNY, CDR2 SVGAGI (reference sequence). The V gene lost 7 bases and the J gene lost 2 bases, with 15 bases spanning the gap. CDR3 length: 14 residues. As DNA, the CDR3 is TGTGCCAGCAATACACTAGGACGCACCTACGAGCAGTACGTC. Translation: CASNTLGRTYEQYV.

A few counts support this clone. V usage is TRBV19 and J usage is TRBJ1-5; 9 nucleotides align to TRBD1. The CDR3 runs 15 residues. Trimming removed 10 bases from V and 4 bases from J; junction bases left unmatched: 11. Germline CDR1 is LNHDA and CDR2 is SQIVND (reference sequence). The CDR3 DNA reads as TGTGCCACCGTAGGACAGGGGACCTTTAATCAGCCCCAGCATTTT. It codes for CATVGQGTFNQPQHF. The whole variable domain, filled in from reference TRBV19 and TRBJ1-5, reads DGGITQSPKYLFRKEGQNVTLSCEQNLNHDAMYWYRQDPGQGLRLIYYSQIVNDFQKGDIAEGYSVSREKKESFPLTVTSAQKNPTAFYLCATVGQGTFNQPQHFGDGTRLSIL.

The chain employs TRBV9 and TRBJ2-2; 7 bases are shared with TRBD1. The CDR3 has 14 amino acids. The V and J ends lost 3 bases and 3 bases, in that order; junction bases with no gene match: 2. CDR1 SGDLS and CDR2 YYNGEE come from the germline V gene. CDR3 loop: CASSGQGDTGELFF. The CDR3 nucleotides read TGTGCCAGCAGCGGGCAGGGGGACACCGGGGAGCTGTTTTTT.

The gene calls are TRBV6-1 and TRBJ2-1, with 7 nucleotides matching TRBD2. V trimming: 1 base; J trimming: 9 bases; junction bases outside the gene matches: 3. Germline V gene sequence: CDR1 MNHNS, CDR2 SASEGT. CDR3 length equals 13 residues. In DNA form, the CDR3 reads TGTGCCAGCAGTGAAGGCCGGACTAGTGAGCAGTTCTTC. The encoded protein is CASSEGRTSEQFF.